These 13 T cell receptor beta chains came from one sample sequenced in a study of CD8 T cells in ankylosing spondylitis. Their antigens are not known. Study results and limitations: Blood of patients with ankylosing spondylitis appeared to be characterized by a TCR beta motif of eight highly homologous variants.

TCRdb ran MiXCR on the 5' RACE reads and lists one entry per CDR3 protein. Here the sample spans around 770,000 distinct CDR3 sequences, 15% to 20% being singletons. The sample was blood, either unsorted or a sorted T cell fraction (not recorded which). All receptors derive from a male donor with ankylosing spondylitis.

This clonotype was found a few times. The chain joins TRBV5-1 to TRBJ2-3, with D tentatively TRBD2 (6 bases). V was pared by 0 bases and J by 4 bases, with 12 bases between. The CDR3 has 15 residues. The germline V gene has CDR1 SGHRS and CDR2 YFSETQ. CDR3 sequence reads: CASSLELADPDTQYF. Written as DNA, the CDR3 is TGCGCCAGCAGCTTGGAACTAGCAGACCCAGATACGCAGTATTTT.

The J gene is TRBJ2-7, the V gene TRBV5-1; 7 nucleotides line up with TRBD1. CDR3 length equals 15 residues. Germline V gene lookup returns CDR1 SGHRS and CDR2 YFSETQ. The V segment lost 0 bases and the J segment 1 base; nucleotides outside the gene matches: 4. The CDR3 sequence: CASSLDPGQSYEQYF. The CDR3 DNA follows: TGCGCCAGCAGCTTGGACCCGGGACAGTCCTACGAGCAGTACTTC.

In its sample, this clonotype was seen a few times. The chain joins TRBV27 to TRBJ2-7; 7 bases align to TRBD2. V shed 5 bases and J 1 base; nucleotides not matched to a gene: 14. The germline CDR1 and CDR2 sequences are MNHEY and SMNVEV (reference sequence). This CDR3 comprises 17 residues. CDR3 nucleotides: TGTGCCAGCAGTCCGTCGAGCGGGACCCTAAGATCCTACGAGCAGTACTTC. Its translation: CASSPSSGTLRSYEQYF.

The rearrangement uses TRBV4-2 and TRBJ2-2, with TRBD2 matching 11 bases. V lost 4 bases, J lost 1 base, and 5 bases stayed unmatched. The germline gives CDR1 LGHNA, CDR2 YNFKEQ. The CDR3 totals 17 residues. DNA for the CDR3: TGTGCCAGCAGCCCGGGACTAGCGGTTAAGAACACCGGGGAGCTGTTTTTT. It is translated as CASSPGLAVKNTGELFF.

This clonotype showed up just a few times. This rearrangement joins TRBV29-1 to TRBJ2-1, with D tentatively TRBD1 or TRBD2 (5 bases each). V lost 1 base and J 2 bases, leaving 18 bases between the germline ends. CDR3 size: 17 residues. Germline-derived CDR1 and CDR2 are SQVTM and ANQGSEA. In DNA form, the CDR3 reads TGCAGCGTTGAAGTCCCCCTGGGGGAGTCGACCTACAATGAGCAGTTCTTC. It is translated as CSVEVPLGESTYNEQFF.

V gene TRBV5-1 combines with J gene TRBJ1-2; TRBD1 matches 10 bases. Trimming took 6 bases from V and 3 from J; bases not matched to a gene: 5. The germline V gene encodes CDR1 SGHRS and CDR2 YFSETQ. This CDR3 spans 14 amino acids. Here the CDR3 DNA reads TGCGCCAGCACCTCTGGGACAGGGGACTATGGCTACACCTTC. This codes for CASTSGTGDYGYTF.

This clonotype was detected only a few times. The chain has TRBV5-6 and TRBJ2-5; D possibly uses TRBD1 or TRBD2 (5 bases each). This CDR3 contains 15 residues. CDR1 SGHDT and CDR2 YYEEEE come from the germline V gene. V dropped 0 bases and J dropped 4 bases, with 13 bases sitting between them. The CDR3 sequence: CASSLEVTRGETQYF. The CDR3 nucleotides are TGTGCCAGCAGCTTGGAGGTCACTAGGGGAGAGACCCAGTACTTC.

This chain links TRBV25-1 with TRBJ1-1; D ambiguous. Germline V lookup: CDR1 MGHDK, CDR2 SYGVNS. CDR3 length: 11 residues. V was clipped by 6 bases and J by 6 bases, with 8 bases between them. CDR3 amino acids: CASRNGPEAFF. CDR3 DNA: TGTGCCAGCAGGAACGGTCCTGAAGCTTTCTTT.

This clonotype was counted only a few times. The rearrangement links TRBV20-1 to TRBJ2-5, with 9 bases lining up with TRBD2. Per germline, CDR1 DFQATT and CDR2 SNEGSKA (reference sequence). The trim removed 6 bases at V and 2 bases at J, leaving 13 bases unmatched. This CDR3 spans 16 amino acids. The CDR3 region has the DNA TGCAGTGCGGACGCCAGACTAGCGGCGCAACAAGAGACCCAGTACTTC. Its translation: CSADARLAAQQETQYF.

The table lists this clonotype with many counts. The V call is TRBV7-2, the J call TRBJ2-7; D perhaps matches TRBD2 (5 bases). The V end was cut by 2 bases, the J end by 5 bases, with 16 bases between. CDR3 length equals 15 residues. Looked up from germline, CDR1 is SGHTA and CDR2 is FQGNSA. CDR3 sequence: CASSLKASTDHEQYF. The CDR3 DNA sequence: TGTGCCAGCAGCTTAAAGGCTAGCACCGACCACGAGCAGTACTTC.

There are a few counts of this clonotype. The chain employs TRBV7-2 and TRBJ2-3, with 10 nucleotides matching TRBD2. This CDR3 is built from 16 residues. CDR1 is SGHTA, CDR2 FQGNSA, per germline. The V gene end was trimmed by 5 bases and the J gene end by 2 bases; junction bases not matched to a gene: 7. This CDR3 reads CASSLGLAVSTDTQYF. The CDR3, as DNA: TGTGCCAGCAGCCTAGGACTAGCGGTCTCCACAGATACGCAGTATTTT.

The V call is TRBV19, the J call TRBJ2-2; 9 bases match TRBD1. V dropped 4 bases and J dropped 5; count of bases not matched to a gene: 5. Germline V gene sequence: CDR1 LNHDA, CDR2 SQIVND (reference sequence). The CDR3 consists of 15 residues. CDR3 DNA sequence: TGTGCCAGTAGTACGGGGGACAGGGTGACCGGGGAGCTGTTTTTT. This translates into CASSTGDRVTGELFF.

This clonotype was picked up a small number of times. V gene TRBV5-8 combines with J gene TRBJ2-4; D unresolved. V was cut by 0 bases and J by 0 bases, with 13 bases left in between. From germline, CDR1 is SGHTS and CDR2 YDEGEE. The length of the CDR3 is 17 residues. CDR3 sequence (DNA): TGTGCCAGCAGCTTGGCAAACAGAGTTCTAGCCAAAAACATTCAGTACTTC. It is translated as CASSLANRVLAKNIQYF.